These 17 T cell receptor beta chains were all obtained from the same sample, sequenced in a study of blood T cell repertoires in COVID-19. Produced via immunoSEQ multiplex PCR; TCRdb's table is partial and in-frame only. The data contain approximately 400,000 clones, roughly nine tenths of them seen just once; the ten biggest clones take up about 0.9%. Source material: PBMCs or T cells enriched from blood (not recorded which). All receptors come from a woman aged 40 to 50 who had been exposed to COVID-19.

This clone was observed once. The V call is TRBV6-5, the J call TRBJ1-3, with D maybe TRBD1 (5 bases). Germline V CDR1 and CDR2: MNHEY, SVGAGI. Deletions cut 0 bases from V and 7 bases from J, with 13 bases between. The CDR3 loop spans 15 amino acids. CDR3 bases: TGTGCCAGCAGTTACTCGAAAAGGGGCTGGAACACCATATATTTT. Its translation is CASSYSKRGWNTIYF.

The CDR3 spells CASSPRSYNEQFF. For the CDR3, the DNA is TGTGCCAGCAGCCCCCGGAGCTACAATGAGCAGTTCTTC. The V call is TRBV13, the J call TRBJ2-1; D is undetermined. The CDR3 is 13 residues long. Germline assignment: CDR1 PRHDT and CDR2 FYEKMQ (reference sequence). The ends were cut back, 5 bases at V and 3 bases at J, with 8 bases in the middle.

The chain joins TRBV19 to TRBJ1-4; 7 bases are a match to TRBD1. Germline V gene sequence: CDR1 LNHDA, CDR2 SQIVND (reference sequence). V gave up 5 bases and J gave up 11 bases; unmatched junction bases: 17. The CDR3 loop spans 16 amino acids. The CDR3 is CASSSIDRVPGGKLFF. The CDR3 DNA reads TGTGCCAGTAGTTCCATAGACAGGGTCCCCGGAGGGAAACTGTTTTTT. Full variable domain (outside the CDR3, taken from reference TRBV19 and TRBJ1-4): DGGITQSPKYLFRKEGQNVTLSCEQNLNHDAMYWYRQDPGQGLRLIYYSQIVNDFQKGDIAEGYSVSREKKESFPLTVTSAQKNPTAFYLCASSSIDRVPGGKLFFGSGTQLSVL.

This clone was counted only a few times. CDR3 amino acids: CASSLNSRSNSPLHF. The CDR3 DNA is TGTGCCAGCAGCTTGAATAGCAGAAGTAATTCACCCCTCCACTTT. The chain combines TRBV5-4 with TRBJ1-6; D is ambiguous. The CDR3 sequence is 15 residues long. Trimming stripped 1 base from V and 6 bases from J, with 11 bases between. Germline values: CDR1 SGHNT, CDR2 YYREEE (reference sequence).

This sequence joins TRBV7-2 and TRBJ2-7, with 10 bases identical to TRBD2. Unmatched junction bases numbered 5, after V lost 0 bases and J lost 3 bases. The CDR3 totals 16 residues. Germline CDR1 SGHTA, CDR2 FQGNSA. CDR3 region: CASSLASGRSRYEQYF. CDR3 nucleotides: TGTGCCAGCAGCTTAGCTAGCGGGAGGTCACGCTACGAGCAGTACTTC.

This chain links TRBV30 with TRBJ1-4; TRBD1 aligns across 8 bases. CDR1 and CDR2 from the germline V gene are GTSNPN and SVGIG (reference sequence). The ends lost 7 bases at V and 8 bases at J; junction bases unmatched: 9. The CDR3 covers 13 residues. In nucleotides, the CDR3 is TGTGCCTTGACGGACAGGGCCCCCGAAAAACTGTTTTTT. Its protein product is CALTDRAPEKLFF.

This chain links TRBV15 with TRBJ2-1; 7 positions agree with TRBD1. The CDR3 contains 15 residues. With V trimmed by 0 bases and J by 2 bases, 1 base remained unmatched. Germline lookup yields CDR1 LNHNV and CDR2 YYDKDF (reference sequence). The CDR3, as DNA: TGTGCCACCAGCAGAGAGGACAGGACCTACAATGAGCAGTTCTTC. Protein product: CATSREDRTYNEQFF.

The chain employs TRBV5-1 and TRBJ1-3; 8 bases fit TRBD1. The ends lost 0 bases at V and 5 bases at J; junction bases unmatched: 7. Germline V gene lookup returns CDR1 SGHRS and CDR2 YFSETQ. The CDR3 length is 16 residues. The CDR3 DNA sequence: TGCGCCAGCAGCTTGGAGGTCAGGGGGCGGCGAAACACCATATATTTT. It is translated as CASSLEVRGRRNTIYF.

This chain joins TRBV7-9 and TRBJ2-1; 12 nucleotides match TRBD1. The CDR3 contains 17 residues. V lost 4 bases and J lost 8; bases outside the gene matches: 12. From germline, CDR1 is SEHNR and CDR2 FQNEAQ (reference sequence). CDR3 sequence (DNA): TGTGCCAGCAGCTCGAGACATATTGGGGACAGGGGGCATGAGCAGTTCTTC. This codes for CASSSRHIGDRGHEQFF. The full variable domain, its missing parts supplied by reference TRBV7-9 and TRBJ2-1, is DTGVSQNPRHKITKRGQNVTFRCDPISEHNRLYWYRQTLGQGPEFLTYFQNEAQLEKSRLLSDRFSAERPKGSFSTLEIQRTEQGDSAMYLCASSSRHIGDRGHEQFFGPGTRLTVL.

The chain joins TRBV4-1 to TRBJ2-5; 10 bases match TRBD2. Germline-derived CDR1 and CDR2 are MGHRA and YSYEKL. V dropped 3 bases and J dropped 3; count of bases not matched to a gene: 7. The CDR3 is 16 amino acids. CDR3 DNA sequence: TGCGCCAGCAGCCAGCCGGGAACTAGCGGGAAAGAGACCCAGTACTTC. This gives the protein CASSQPGTSGKETQYF.

The chain has TRBV5-6 and TRBJ2-1; the match to TRBD1 covers 9 bases. Germline trimming cut 4 bases from V and 2 bases from J; bases unmatched to any gene: 4. Germline-derived CDR1 and CDR2 are SGHDT and YYEEEE. There are 15 residues in the CDR3. The CDR3 DNA reads as TGTGCCAGCAGCGCCGGGACAGGGACCTACAATGAGCAGTTCTTC. Encoded protein: CASSAGTGTYNEQFF.

The rearrangement joins TRBV11-3 to TRBJ2-7, with 12 bases identical to TRBD1. V dropped 6 bases and J dropped 5; count of bases not matched to a gene: 8. The CDR3 covers 15 residues. The germline CDR1 and CDR2 sequences are SGHNT and YENEEA. CDR3 amino acids: CASSSPGQGAHEQYF. CDR3 DNA sequence: TGTGCCAGCAGTTCTCCGGGACAGGGGGCCCACGAGCAGTACTTC.

V is TRBV2 and J is TRBJ1-5, with a possible D match to TRBD1 (5 bases). There are 15 residues in the CDR3. Trimming removed 2 bases from V and 2 bases from J, with 10 bases in between. Germline-derived CDR1 and CDR2 are SNHLY and FYNNEI. The CDR3, as DNA: TGTGCCAGCAGTGAATGGAGGGGAGGCAATCAGCCCCAGCATTTT. Translated: CASSEWRGGNQPQHF.

The J gene is TRBJ2-7, the V gene TRBV6-1; a possible D gene is TRBD2 (6 bases). The CDR3 extends over 15 amino acids. V shed 3 bases and J shed 3 bases, with 15 bases lying between them. From germline, CDR1 is MNHNS and CDR2 SASEGT. The CDR3: CASSDQAGRGYEQYF. CDR3 DNA sequence: TGTGCCAGCAGTGATCAGGCAGGGCGGGGCTACGAGCAGTACTTC.

The V gene is TRBV5-1, the J gene TRBJ2-3; 10 nucleotides match TRBD1. The CDR3 contains 14 residues. J gave up 5 bases and V 5 bases, and 5 bases lay outside the gene matches. Per germline, CDR1 SGHRS and CDR2 YFSETQ. CDR3 DNA: TGCGCCAGCAGTGACAGGGGGCTGAGAGATACGCAGTATTTT. It is translated as CASSDRGLRDTQYF.

This clone occurred once. The chain couples TRBV7-2 to TRBJ2-7; TRBD2 matches 11 bases. With V trimmed by 2 bases and J by 2 bases, 11 bases remained unmatched. The CDR3 contains 18 residues. Germline loops: CDR1 SGHTA, CDR2 FQGNSA. The DNA of the CDR3 is TGTGCCAGCAGCTTATACGCGGTGGGACTAGCGGAAACCTACGAGCAGTACTTC. Protein product: CASSLYAVGLAETYEQYF.

The rearrangement joins TRBV27 to TRBJ2-5; 7 bases are a match to TRBD1. The V gene end was trimmed by 5 bases and the J gene end by 0 bases; junction bases not matched to a gene: 6. Germline V CDR1 and CDR2: MNHEY, SMNVEV (reference sequence). The CDR3 is made up of 15 amino acids. The CDR3 sequence is CASSPAGTDQETQYF. Here the CDR3 DNA reads TGTGCCAGCAGTCCCGCCGGGACAGACCAAGAGACCCAGTACTTC.